The next 2 T cell receptor beta chains were all read from a single sample in a study of blood T cell repertoires in COVID-19. Clones were read by immunoSEQ multiplex PCR, and TCRdb kept only the in-frame ones, dropping some. Altogether some 210,000 clones are present, almost 85% being singletons, with the ten largest covering about an eighth. Sequencing used peripheral blood. The receptor source for this set is a woman between 35 and 50 years old with acute or convalescent COVID-19.

The rearrangement uses TRBV29-1 and TRBJ2-7; maybe TRBD1 (6 bases). Trimming took off 6 bases at V and 4 bases at J, with 10 bases between the two ends. The CDR3 contains 11 residues. The germline gives CDR1 SQVTM, CDR2 ANQGSEA. The CDR3 here is CSVAGQYEQYF. Written as DNA, the CDR3 is TGCAGCGTCGCAGGACAGTACGAGCAGTACTTC.

The rearrangement links TRBV2 to TRBJ2-2; 13 positions match TRBD2. Trimming at V came to 10 bases and at J to 0 bases, leaving 8 bases not matched to a gene. Germline-derived CDR1 and CDR2 are SNHLY and FYNNEI. This CDR3 is built from 17 residues. CDR3 amino acids: CAKTSGGPTSNTGELFF. In DNA, the CDR3 is TGTGCCAAGACTAGCGGGGGGCCGACTTCGAACACCGGGGAGCTGTTTTTT.